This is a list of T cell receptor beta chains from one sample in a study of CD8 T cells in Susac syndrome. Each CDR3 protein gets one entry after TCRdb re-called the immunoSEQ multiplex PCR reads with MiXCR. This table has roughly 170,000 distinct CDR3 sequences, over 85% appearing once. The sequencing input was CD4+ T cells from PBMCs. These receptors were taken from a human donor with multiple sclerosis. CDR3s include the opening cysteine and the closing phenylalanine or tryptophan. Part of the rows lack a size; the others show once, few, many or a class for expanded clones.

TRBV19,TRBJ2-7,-,CASSMRLAGDEQYF
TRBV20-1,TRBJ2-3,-,CSAGTGLYTQYF
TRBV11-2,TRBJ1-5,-,CASSPGTGGISNQPQHF
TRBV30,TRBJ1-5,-,CAWSRERNQPQHF
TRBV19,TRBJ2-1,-,CASRAPDSYNEQFF
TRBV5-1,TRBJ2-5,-,CASSWIQNLQETQYF
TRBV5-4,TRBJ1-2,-,CASSPEIQGLYGYTF
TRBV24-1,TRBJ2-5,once,CATSDRPGQGVETQYF
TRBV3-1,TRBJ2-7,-,CASSQSGGDYEQYF
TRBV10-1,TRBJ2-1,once,CASSEKAGVRDEQFF
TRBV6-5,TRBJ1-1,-,CASSSIHFADRGLLNTEAFF
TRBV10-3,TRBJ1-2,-,CAISEGGGYYGYTF
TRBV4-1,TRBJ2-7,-,CASRPGLVGEQYF
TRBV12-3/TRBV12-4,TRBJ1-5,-,CASSLTDNQPQHF
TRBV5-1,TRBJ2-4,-,CASSPTSGGAKNIQYF
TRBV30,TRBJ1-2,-,CAWSVLWTSGTGYTF
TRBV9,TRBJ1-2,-,CASSAGERVYGYTF
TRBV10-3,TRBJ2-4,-,CAISELGLAGIQYF
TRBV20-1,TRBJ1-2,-,CSASKQGYNYGYTF
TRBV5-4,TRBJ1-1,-,CASRVGQGETEAFF
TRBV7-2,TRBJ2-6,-,CASSFRTDFRGANVLTF
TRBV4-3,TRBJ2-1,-,CASSQDRFSNEQFF